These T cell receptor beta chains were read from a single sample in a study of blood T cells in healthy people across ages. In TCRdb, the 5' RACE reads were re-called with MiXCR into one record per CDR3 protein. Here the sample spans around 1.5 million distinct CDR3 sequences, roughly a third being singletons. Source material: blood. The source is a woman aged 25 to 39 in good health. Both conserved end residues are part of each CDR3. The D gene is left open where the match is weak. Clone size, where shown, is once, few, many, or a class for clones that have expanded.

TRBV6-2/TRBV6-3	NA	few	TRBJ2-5	CASSYSRWETQYF	TGTGCCAGCAGTTACTCCCGGTGGGAGACCCAGTACTTC
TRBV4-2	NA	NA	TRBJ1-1	CASSQTRTRGTEAFF	TGTGCCAGCAGCCAAACGAGAACCCGGGGGACTGAAGCTTTCTTT
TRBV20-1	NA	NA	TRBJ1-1	CSARDIVNTEAFF	TGCAGTGCTAGAGATATAGTAAACACTGAAGCTTTCTTT
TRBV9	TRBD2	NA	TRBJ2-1	CASSETSGRDHEQFF	TGTGCCAGCAGCGAGACTAGCGGGAGGGACCATGAGCAGTTCTTC
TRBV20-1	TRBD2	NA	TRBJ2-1	CSAGAAGGPGYYNEQFF	TGCAGTGCTGGGGCAGCGGGAGGGCCGGGGTACTACAATGAGCAGTTCTTC
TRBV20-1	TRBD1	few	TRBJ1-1	CSAPRTGERSGAFF	TGCAGTGCTCCTCGTACAGGGGAGCGGTCTGGAGCTTTCTTT
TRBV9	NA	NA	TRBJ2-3	CASSATVIIDTQYF	TGTGCCAGCAGCGCAACAGTGATTATAGATACGCAGTATTTT
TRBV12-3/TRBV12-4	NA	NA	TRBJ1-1	CAGRPTDLHEAFF	TGTGCCGGCAGGCCGACAGATCTTCATGAAGCTTTCTTT
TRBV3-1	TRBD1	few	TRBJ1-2	CASSPGTGIDKNYGYTF	TGTGCCAGCAGTCCCGGGACAGGGATCGATAAGAACTATGGCTACACCTTC
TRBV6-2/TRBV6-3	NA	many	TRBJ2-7	CASSPRGIYEQYF	TGTGCCAGCTCTCCAAGGGGTATCTACGAGCAGTACTTC
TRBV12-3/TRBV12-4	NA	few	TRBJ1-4	CASSLGPGNEKLFF	TGTGCCAGCAGTTTAGGGCCGGGTAATGAAAAACTGTTTTTT
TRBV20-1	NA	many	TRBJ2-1	CSAGGPSVQFF	TGCAGTGCGGGGGGGCCCAGCGTGCAGTTCTTC